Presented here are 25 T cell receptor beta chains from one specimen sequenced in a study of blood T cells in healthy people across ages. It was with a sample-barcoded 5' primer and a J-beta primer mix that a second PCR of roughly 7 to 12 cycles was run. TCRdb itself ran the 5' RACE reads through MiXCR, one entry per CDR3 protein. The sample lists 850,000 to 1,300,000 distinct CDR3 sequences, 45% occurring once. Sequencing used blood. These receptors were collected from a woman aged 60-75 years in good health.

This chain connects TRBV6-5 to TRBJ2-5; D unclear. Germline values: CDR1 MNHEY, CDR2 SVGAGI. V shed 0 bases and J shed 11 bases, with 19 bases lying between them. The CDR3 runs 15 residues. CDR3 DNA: TGTGCCAGCAGTTACTCATTCCAATATCACTTTGTGCAGTACTTC. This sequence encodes CASSYSFQYHFVQYF.

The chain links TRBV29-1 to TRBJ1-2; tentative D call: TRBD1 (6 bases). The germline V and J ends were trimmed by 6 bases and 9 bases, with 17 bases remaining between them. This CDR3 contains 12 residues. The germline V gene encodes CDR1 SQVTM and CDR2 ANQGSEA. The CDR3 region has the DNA TGCAGCGTGCAGGACAGTTCTGATAGCTACACCTTC. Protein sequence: CSVQDSSDSYTF.

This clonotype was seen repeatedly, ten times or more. The CDR3 is CSASLGKGAKNIQYF. The CDR3 DNA sequence: TGCAGTGCTAGTTTGGGGAAGGGAGCCAAAAACATTCAGTACTTC. The rearrangement links TRBV20-1 to TRBJ2-4; no reliable D call. Germline lookup yields CDR1 DFQATT and CDR2 SNEGSKA (reference sequence). The CDR3 loop spans 15 amino acids. Trimming removed 3 bases from V and 0 bases from J, with 12 bases in between.

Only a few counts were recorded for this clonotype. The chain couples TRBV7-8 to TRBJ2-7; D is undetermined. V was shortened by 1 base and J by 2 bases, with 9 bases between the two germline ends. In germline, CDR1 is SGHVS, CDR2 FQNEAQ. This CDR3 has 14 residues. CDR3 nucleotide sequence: TGTGCCAGCAGCTTAGTAGGGCCCACCTACGAGCAGTACTTC. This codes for CASSLVGPTYEQYF.

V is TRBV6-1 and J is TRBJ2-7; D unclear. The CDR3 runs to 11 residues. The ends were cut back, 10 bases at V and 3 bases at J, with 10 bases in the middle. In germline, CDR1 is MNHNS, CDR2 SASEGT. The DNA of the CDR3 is TGTGCCACCGAAGGGATCTACGAGCAGTACTTC. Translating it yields CATEGIYEQYF.

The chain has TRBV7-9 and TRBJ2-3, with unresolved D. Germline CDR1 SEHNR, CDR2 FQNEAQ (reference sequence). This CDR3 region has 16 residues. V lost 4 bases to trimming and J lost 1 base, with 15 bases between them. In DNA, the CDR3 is TGTGCCAGCAGCTCATACCCAGCCGGTGGCACAGATACGCAGTATTTT. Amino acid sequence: CASSSYPAGGTDTQYF.

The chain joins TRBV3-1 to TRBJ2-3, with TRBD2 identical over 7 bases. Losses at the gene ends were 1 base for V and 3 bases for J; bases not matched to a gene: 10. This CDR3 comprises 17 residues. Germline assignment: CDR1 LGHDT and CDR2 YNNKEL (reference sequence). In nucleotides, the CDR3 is TGTGCCAGCAGCCAAGTCAGTTGGCGGGAGAGTACAGATACGCAGTATTTT. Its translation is CASSQVSWRESTDTQYF.

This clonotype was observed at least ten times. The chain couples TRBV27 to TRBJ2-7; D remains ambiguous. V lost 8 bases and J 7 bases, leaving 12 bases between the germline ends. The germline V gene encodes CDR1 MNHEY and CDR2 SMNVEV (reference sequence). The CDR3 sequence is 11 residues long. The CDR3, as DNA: TGTGCCAGCCAGAGAGGACCAGAGCAGTACTTC. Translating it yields CASQRGPEQYF.

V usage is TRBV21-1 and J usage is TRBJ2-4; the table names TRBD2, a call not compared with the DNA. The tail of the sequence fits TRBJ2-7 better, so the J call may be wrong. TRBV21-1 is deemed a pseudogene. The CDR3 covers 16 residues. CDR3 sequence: CASSKGRLAGHYEQYF. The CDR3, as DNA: TGTGCCAGCAGCAAAGGACGGCTAGCGGGACACTACGAGCAGTACTTC.

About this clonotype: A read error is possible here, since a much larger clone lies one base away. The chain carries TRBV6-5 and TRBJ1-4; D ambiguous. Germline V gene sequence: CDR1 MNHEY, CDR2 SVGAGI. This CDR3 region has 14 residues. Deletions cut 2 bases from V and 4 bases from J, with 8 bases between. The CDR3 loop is CASSYVQLNEKLFF. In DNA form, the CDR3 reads TGTGCCAGCAGTTACGTGCAGCTTAATGAAAAACTGTTTTTT.

CDR3 residues: CASSLALGGETQYF. The CDR3 DNA sequence: TGTGCCAGCAGTTTAGCGCTTGGAGGGGAGACCCAGTACTTC. The chain is built from TRBV12-3 or TRBV12-4 and TRBJ2-7, with a possible D match to TRBD2 (6 bases). The DNA matches TRBJ2-5 better at its end, which makes the J call doubtful. CDR3 length: 14 amino acids.

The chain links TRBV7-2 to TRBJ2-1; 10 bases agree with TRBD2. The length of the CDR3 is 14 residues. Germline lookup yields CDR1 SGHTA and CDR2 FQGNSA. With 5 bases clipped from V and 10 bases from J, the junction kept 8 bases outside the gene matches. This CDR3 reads CASSGPSGREEQFF. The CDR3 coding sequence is TGTGCCAGCAGCGGGCCTAGCGGGAGAGAGGAGCAGTTCTTC.

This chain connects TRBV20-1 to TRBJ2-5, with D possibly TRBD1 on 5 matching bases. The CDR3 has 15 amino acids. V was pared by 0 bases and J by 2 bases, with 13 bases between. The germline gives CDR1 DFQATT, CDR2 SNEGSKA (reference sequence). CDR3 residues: CSAREGAIPQETQYF. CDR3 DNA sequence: TGCAGTGCTAGAGAAGGGGCAATACCGCAAGAGACCCAGTACTTC.

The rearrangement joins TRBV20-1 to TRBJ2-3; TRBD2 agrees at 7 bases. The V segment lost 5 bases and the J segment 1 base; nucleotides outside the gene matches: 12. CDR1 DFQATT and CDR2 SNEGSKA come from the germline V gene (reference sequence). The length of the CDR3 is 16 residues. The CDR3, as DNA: TGCAGTGCTCTCCATAGCGGGCTAAAATGCACAGATACGCAGTATTTT. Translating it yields CSALHSGLKCTDTQYF.

DNA for the CDR3: TGTGCCAGCAACCCCGGGACTAGCGGGCTCTCCTACGAGCAGTACTTC. Translated: CASNPGTSGLSYEQYF. The V gene is TRBV4-2, the J gene TRBJ2-7; 12 bases align to TRBD2. Germline assignment: CDR1 LGHNA and CDR2 YNFKEQ. The CDR3 consists of 16 residues. V was clipped by 7 bases and J by 0 bases; unmatched bases: 7.

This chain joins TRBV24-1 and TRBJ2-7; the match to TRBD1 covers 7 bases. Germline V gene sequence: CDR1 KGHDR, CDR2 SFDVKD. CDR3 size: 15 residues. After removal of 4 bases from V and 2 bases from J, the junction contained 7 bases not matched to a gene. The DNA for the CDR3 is TGTGCCACCAGTGACCTTAAACAGGGGACCTACGAGCAGTACTTC. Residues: CATSDLKQGTYEQYF.

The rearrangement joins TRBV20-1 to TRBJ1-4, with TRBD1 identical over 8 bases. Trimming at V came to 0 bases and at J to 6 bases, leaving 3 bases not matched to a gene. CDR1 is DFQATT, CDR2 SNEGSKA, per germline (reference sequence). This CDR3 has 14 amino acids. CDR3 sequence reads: CSARDGTGDEKLFF. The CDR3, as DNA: TGCAGTGCTAGAGATGGGACAGGAGATGAAAAACTGTTTTTT.

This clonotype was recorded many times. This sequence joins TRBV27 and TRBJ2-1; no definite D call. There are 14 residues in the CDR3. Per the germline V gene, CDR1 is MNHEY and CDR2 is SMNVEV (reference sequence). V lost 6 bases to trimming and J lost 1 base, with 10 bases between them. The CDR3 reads CASSSRGSYNEQFF. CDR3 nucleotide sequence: TGTGCCAGCAGCTCACGCGGATCCTACAATGAGCAGTTCTTC.

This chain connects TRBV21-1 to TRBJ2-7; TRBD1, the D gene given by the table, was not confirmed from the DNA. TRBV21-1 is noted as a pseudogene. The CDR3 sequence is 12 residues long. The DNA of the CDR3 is TGTGCCAGAAAACAGGGATGGCGGTCCCAGTACTTC. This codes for CARKQGWRSQYF.

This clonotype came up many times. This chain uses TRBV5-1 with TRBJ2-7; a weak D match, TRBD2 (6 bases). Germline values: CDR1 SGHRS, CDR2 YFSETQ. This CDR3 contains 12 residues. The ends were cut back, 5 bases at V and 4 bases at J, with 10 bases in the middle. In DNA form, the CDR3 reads TGCGCCAGCAGTCGGGCGGGATACGAGCAGTACTTC. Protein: CASSRAGYEQYF.

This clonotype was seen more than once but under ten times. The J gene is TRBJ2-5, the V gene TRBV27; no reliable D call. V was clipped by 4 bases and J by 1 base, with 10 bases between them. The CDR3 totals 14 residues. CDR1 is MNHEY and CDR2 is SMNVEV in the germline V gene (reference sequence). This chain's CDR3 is CASSSTLPQETQYF. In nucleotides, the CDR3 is TGTGCCAGCAGTTCTACCCTCCCCCAAGAGACCCAGTACTTC.

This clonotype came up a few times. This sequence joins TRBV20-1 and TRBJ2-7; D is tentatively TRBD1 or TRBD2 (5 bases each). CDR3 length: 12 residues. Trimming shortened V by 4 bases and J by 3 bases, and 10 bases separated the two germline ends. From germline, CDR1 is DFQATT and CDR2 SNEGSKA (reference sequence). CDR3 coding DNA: TGCAGTGCTAACCGGGACGGCTACGAGCAGTACTTC. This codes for CSANRDGYEQYF.

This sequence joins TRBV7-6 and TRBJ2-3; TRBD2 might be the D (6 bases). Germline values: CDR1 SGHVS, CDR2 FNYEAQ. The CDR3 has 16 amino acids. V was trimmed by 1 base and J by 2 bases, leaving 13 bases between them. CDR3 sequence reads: CASSLGGEPHTDTQYF. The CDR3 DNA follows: TGTGCCAGCAGCTTAGGGGGGGAGCCTCACACAGATACGCAGTATTTT.

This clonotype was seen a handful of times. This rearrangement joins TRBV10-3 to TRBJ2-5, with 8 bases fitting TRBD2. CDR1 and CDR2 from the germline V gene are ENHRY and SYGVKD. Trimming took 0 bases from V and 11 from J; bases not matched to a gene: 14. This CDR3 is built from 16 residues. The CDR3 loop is CAISESTPAGVGEQYF. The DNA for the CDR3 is TGTGCCATCAGTGAGTCGACTCCAGCGGGAGTGGGAGAGCAGTACTTC.

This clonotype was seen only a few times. The CDR3: CASKPGQGGEQYF. The CDR3 DNA follows: TGTGCCAGCAAACCCGGACAGGGCGGGGAGCAGTACTTC. V is TRBV27 and J is TRBJ2-4; 8 nucleotides agree with TRBD1. This CDR3 spans 13 amino acids. Trimming took 7 bases from V and 13 from J; bases not matched to a gene: 12. CDR1 and CDR2 from the germline V gene are MNHEY and SMNVEV (reference sequence).